A single sample gave rise to the 9 T cell receptor beta chains below, sequenced in a study of T cells in Graves' hyperthyroidism and ophthalmopathy. Using RNA transcripts as the source, TCR beta CDR3 regions were amplified. The primer set for the first-round RT-PCR of the TCR CDR3 was HTBI. TCRdb redid the calling of the multiplex PCR reads with MiXCR, one entry per CDR3 protein. The sample lists 250,000 to 300,000 distinct CDR3 sequences; 14% to 15% were seen once. The sample was blood. These receptors all stem from a woman aged 40 to 50 with Graves' hyperthyroidism that later progressed to Graves' ophthalmopathy.

In DNA, the CDR3 is TGTGCCAGCAGTTCCACAGGGGGCGCGAGAGGAACTGAAGCTTTCTTT. Protein product: CASSSTGGARGTEAFF. The chain couples TRBV28 to TRBJ1-1, with 9 bases aligning to TRBD1. The CDR3 spans 16 residues. The germline gives CDR1 MDHEN, CDR2 SYDVKM. Unmatched junction bases numbered 11, after V lost 4 bases and J lost 5 bases.

This clonotype was found many times. This chain uses TRBV6-2 or TRBV6-3 with TRBJ1-1, with D possibly being TRBD1 (5 bases). V shed 3 bases and J shed 1 base, with 18 bases lying between them. The V gene's germline CDR1 is MNHEY and CDR2 SVGEGT. The CDR3 contains 17 residues. CDR3 residues: CASSYSSEGPRNTEAFF. As DNA, the CDR3 is TGTGCCAGCAGTTATTCCTCCGAGGGACCGAGGAACACTGAAGCTTTCTTT.

V is TRBV5-4 and J is TRBJ2-1; 10 nucleotides agree with TRBD2. CDR3 length equals 15 residues. J was trimmed by 8 bases and V by 5 bases; bases with no gene match: 10. Per germline, CDR1 SGHNT and CDR2 YYREEE (reference sequence). CDR3 region: CASRVLSGRADEQFF. CDR3 bases: TGTGCCAGCAGGGTTTTAAGCGGGAGGGCTGATGAGCAGTTCTTC. Together with reference TRBV5-4 and TRBJ2-1, the CDR3 gives the full variable domain: ETGVTQSPTHLIKTRGQQVTLRCSSQSGHNTVSWYQQALGQGPQFIFQYYREEENGRGNFPPRFSGLQFPNYSSELNVNALELDDSALYLCASRVLSGRADEQFFGPGTRLTVL.

A few counts support this clonotype. The rearrangement joins TRBV2 to TRBJ1-5; D is possibly TRBD1 (6 bases). Germline CDR1 SNHLY, CDR2 FYNNEI. CDR3 length: 14 residues. Trimming left V 3 bases short and J 5 bases short, with 11 bases between. In DNA, the CDR3 is TGTGCCAGCAGTGAGCACAGGGACGATCAGCCCCAGCATTTT. Translated: CASSEHRDDQPQHF.

In this sample, this clonotype turned up a few times. V gene TRBV19 combines with J gene TRBJ1-1; no reliable D call. The CDR3 spans 16 residues. Deletions cut 3 bases from V and 5 bases from J, with 19 bases between. CDR1 and CDR2 (germline): LNHDA, SQIVND (reference sequence). The CDR3 DNA sequence: TGTGCCAGTAGTATTACCGGAAAACCCGCGGGGACTGAAGCTTTCTTT. Its protein is CASSITGKPAGTEAFF.

The chain employs TRBV11-2 and TRBJ2-5; 7 bases are a match to TRBD1. The DNA end is a closer match to TRBJ2-1, so the J assignment may be wrong. The CDR3 covers 15 residues. Germline-derived CDR1 and CDR2 are SGHAT and FQNNGV. The CDR3 region has the DNA TGTGCCAGCAGCTTAGCTGCCAGGGGGAGAGAGACCCAGTTCTTC. Translated: CASSLAARGRETQFF.

This clonotype was seen ten or more times. The J gene is TRBJ2-7, the V gene TRBV12-3 or TRBV12-4; 7 nucleotides line up with TRBD1. V was pared by 2 bases and J by 3 bases, with 7 bases of the junction left unmatched. This CDR3 comprises 15 residues. The CDR3 reads CASSLMGQTVYEQYF. For the CDR3, the DNA is TGTGCCAGCAGTTTAATGGGACAGACAGTCTACGAGCAGTACTTC.

This clonotype occurred once. The V call is TRBV12-3 or TRBV12-4, the J call TRBJ2-1; tentatively, D is TRBD2 (7 bases). CDR3 length equals 15 residues. V lost 1 base and J 6 bases, leaving 13 bases between the germline ends. The CDR3 coding sequence is TGTGCCAGCAGTTTAGTAAGCGGGACAATCAATGAGCAGTTCTTC. It yields the protein CASSLVSGTINEQFF.

This clonotype occurred a few times. This sequence joins TRBV30 and TRBJ2-7; 8 nucleotides agree with TRBD2. The CDR3 consists of 13 residues. Germline V gives CDR1 GTSNPN, CDR2 SVGIG (reference sequence). J lost 7 bases, V lost 5 bases, and 10 bases had no gene match. The CDR3 here is CAWWPGGVGEQYF. The DNA of the CDR3 is TGTGCCTGGTGGCCGGGGGGGGTTGGAGAGCAGTACTTC.